Included here is one T cell receptor beta chain sequence, with context. These data come from a study of OX40 agonist ivuxolimab in advanced cancers. TCRdb's copy holds only in-frame clones and misses some; the assay was immunoSEQ multiplex PCR. The sample yields roughly 69,000 clones, roughly 90% seen once. CDR3 length: 13 residues. Trimming stripped 5 bases from V and 3 bases from J, with 10 bases between. The germline gives CDR1 MNHNS, CDR2 SASEGT. This chain connects TRBV6-1 to TRBJ2-5; D perhaps matches TRBD2 (6 bases). The receptor's source is an adult with an advanced solid tumor such as melanoma, head and neck, liver or kidney cancer. Sequenced material: CD4+ or CD8+ T cells sorted from blood, taken in a trial of the OX40 agonist ivuxolimab. In DNA form, the CDR3 reads TGTGCCAGCAGTAGCGGACTAAAAGAGACCCAGTACTTC. This codes for CASSSGLKETQYF.